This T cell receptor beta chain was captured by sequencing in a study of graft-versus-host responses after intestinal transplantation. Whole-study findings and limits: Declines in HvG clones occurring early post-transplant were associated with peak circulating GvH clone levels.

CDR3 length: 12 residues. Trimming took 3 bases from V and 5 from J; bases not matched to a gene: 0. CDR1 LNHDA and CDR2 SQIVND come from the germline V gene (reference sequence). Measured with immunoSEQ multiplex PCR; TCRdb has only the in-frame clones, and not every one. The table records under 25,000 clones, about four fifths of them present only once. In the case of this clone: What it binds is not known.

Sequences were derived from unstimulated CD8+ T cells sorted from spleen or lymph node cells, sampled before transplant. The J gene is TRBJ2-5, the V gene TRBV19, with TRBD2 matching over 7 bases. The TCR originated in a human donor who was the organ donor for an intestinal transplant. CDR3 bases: TGTGCCAGTAGTATGGGGGGGGAGACCCAGTACTTC. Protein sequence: CASSMGGETQYF.